The entry that follows covers one T cell receptor beta chain sequence. This clonotype came up a few times. Its antigen remains unidentified. Base qualities were left out, and no much larger clone turns up one base away. This entry belongs to a study of T-cell memory formation after mild COVID-19 (dated by TCRdb to the early 2020s). Looking at the study overall: TCR sequence clusters from the two donors were found to be largely donor specific. In a couple of donors, T-cell clones that expanded and contracted after mild COVID-19 were followed by sequencing TCRalpha and TCRbeta repertoires longitudinally. The cohort was made up of two young adult volunteers, one female and one male, who were previously healthy.

There are 16 amino acids in the CDR3, from cysteine to phenylalanine inclusive. Only CDR3 DNA is held: 48 bases, read in frame from base 1. Looking up the germline V gene yields CDR1 SGHTA and CDR2 FQGNSA. V ends up 1 base short and J 2 bases short, with an unmatched junction base count of 7. Study-level results and caveats: Some responding clones were found in pre-infection memory, which suggests that pre-existing cross-reactive memory T cells took part in the SARS-CoV-2 response. Clones that contracted from day 15 to 85 showed balanced CD4/CD8 phenotypes, whereas a second wave of clones that expanded from day 15 to 37 leaned towards CD4+. Only two mild cases were covered by the study, and larger cohorts that include severe cases with pre-infection samples were considered necessary. The second-wave clones that peaked on day 37 were not confirmed to be SARS-CoV-2 specific. Contracting CD4+ clones were located mainly in the CM and EM memory subsets, whereas CD8+ clones were found to be enriched in EMRA.

Instrument used: Illumina NovaSeq 6000. TCRalpha and TCRbeta cDNA libraries were constructed by 5'RACE with constant-segment primers, with sample barcodes and unique molecular identifiers being introduced. RNA was extracted from every sample with Trizol reagent. Amplification of the libraries took two PCR steps, and the second step added a second sample barcode plus Illumina TruSeq adapters. Libraries were sequenced on an Illumina NovaSeq with 2 x 150 bp paired-end reads. In the authors' own workflow: Demultiplexing of reads and collapsing into UMI-guided consensus sequences were performed with migec v1.2.7. Using mixcr v2.1.11, UMI consensuses were aligned to TRA and TRB V and J templates and then assembled into clonotypes. Clonotypes were classified as expanded or contracted when called significant by both edgeR and NoisET, with noise models trained on biological replicates. edgeR calls used a false discovery rate-adjusted p below 0.01 and a log2 fold-change threshold of 1. As an exploratory analysis of dynamics, max-normalized trajectories of the 1000 most abundant clonotypes were examined with PCA combined with hierarchical clustering. The CD4 or CD8 phenotype of responding clones was assigned using the separately sequenced CD4+ and CD8+ repertoires. TCRdb reprocessing: public reads trimmed at Q25 with fastp, clones called with MiXCR, in-frame beta chains kept. Merged by CDR3 protein, the rows form single entries marked with the most common genes and DNA. The authors' filters were not applied to this entry. This sample lists just over 400,000 distinct CDR3 sequences; 20% to 30% were detected once. The biggest ten clones account for about an eighth of the sample.

Ficoll-Paque density gradient centrifugation was used to isolate PBMCs. Specimen: PBMCs or a T cell subset sorted from them (not recorded which). The clonotype comes from an adult woman who had mild COVID-19 (a few samples of this study predate the infection). The sample titles of this study are shuffled in the database, so cell type and time point are left out; the donor was told from shared clones. The chain is made from TRBV7-2 and TRBJ2-7; 8 of the junction bases match TRBD1. CDR3 protein: CASSLVRTGPTYEQYF. At the DNA level, the sequence is TGTGCCAGCAGCTTAGTCCGGACAGGGCCGACCTACGAGCAGTACTTC.